The 19 T cell receptor beta chains reported below all come from one sample, sequenced in a study of cytomegalovirus exposure and HLA in healthy donors. The PCR employed 60 Vbeta primers together with 13 Jbeta primers. The repertoire was sequenced with immunoSEQ multiplex PCR; TCRdb's copy has only in-frame clones and lacks some. This table holds 100,000 to 140,000 clones, roughly 80% found once. Sequenced input: PBMCs. Receptors originate from a man aged 25-45 years in good health and CMV-seropositive.

The chain recombines TRBV6-1 with TRBJ1-6; a possible D gene is TRBD1 (5 bases). CDR1 is MNHNS, CDR2 SASEGT, per germline. V was cut by 3 bases and J by 0 bases, with 15 bases left in between. There are 18 residues in the CDR3. The CDR3 sequence is CASSEGLGPSSYNSPLHF. CDR3 DNA sequence: TGTGCCAGCAGTGAGGGACTGGGCCCAAGCTCCTATAATTCACCCCTCCACTTT.

This clone has a single count. V and J are TRBV9 and TRBJ1-1; D remains unclear. This CDR3 has 15 amino acids. Germline CDR1 and CDR2: SGDLS and YYNGEE. V was shortened by 0 bases and J by 1 base, with 10 bases between the two germline ends. Here the CDR3 reads CASSVDEVRNTEAFF. For the CDR3, the DNA is TGTGCCAGCAGCGTAGACGAGGTGCGGAACACTGAAGCTTTCTTT.

This clone was observed a single time. The rearrangement uses TRBV11-2 and TRBJ1-6; 7 bases are shared with TRBD1. Germline V gene data show CDR1 as SGHAT and CDR2 as FQNNGV. This CDR3 is 16 amino acids long. V trimming: 5 bases; J trimming: 10 bases; junction bases outside the gene matches: 14. The CDR3 region is CASSPANRGAISPLHF. As DNA, the CDR3 is TGTGCCAGCAGCCCCGCTAACAGGGGCGCGATATCACCCCTCCACTTT.

The chain is built from TRBV4-1 and TRBJ1-2; D gene ambiguous. Trimming removed 1 base at V and 7 bases at J, with 10 bases between. Germline V lookup: CDR1 MGHRA, CDR2 YSYEKL. The CDR3 has 13 residues. CDR3 DNA sequence: TGCGCCAGCAGCCAAGGTGGAGGGTTTGGCTACACCTTC. It specifies CASSQGGGFGYTF.

This chain connects TRBV5-1 to TRBJ2-1; D remains unclear. The CDR3 runs to 12 residues. Germline-derived CDR1 and CDR2 are SGHRS and YFSETQ. V lost 4 bases to trimming and J lost 6 bases, with 8 bases between them. The CDR3 DNA follows: TGCGCCAGCAGCCCTAGTCGCAATGAGCAGTTCTTC. This codes for CASSPSRNEQFF.

CDR3 bases: TGTGCCAGCAGCCTCCACCAAGCCGACAGGAACACTGAAGCTTTCTTT. This codes for CASSLHQADRNTEAFF. This chain joins TRBV7-2 and TRBJ1-1; weak D call: TRBD1 (5 bases). V lost 5 bases to trimming and J lost 1 base, with 17 bases between them. The CDR3 spans 16 residues. CDR1 is SGHTA, CDR2 FQGNSA, per germline.

Worth noting for this clone: Other nucleotide sequences in the sample specify the same CDR3. The chain couples TRBV9 to TRBJ1-6, with 9 bases aligning to TRBD1. CDR3 length: 15 residues. Per germline, CDR1 SGDLS and CDR2 YYNGEE. V trimming: 2 bases; J trimming: 10 bases; junction bases outside the gene matches: 7. The chain's CDR3 is CASSVEDRGGSPLHF. CDR3 DNA: TGTGCCAGCAGCGTTGAGGACAGGGGCGGATCACCCCTCCACTTT.

V gene TRBV9 combines with J gene TRBJ2-1; TRBD1 is a possible D gene (5 bases). The CDR3 runs to 18 residues. Trimming removed 0 bases at V and 9 bases at J, with 25 bases between. CDR1 SGDLS and CDR2 YYNGEE come from the germline V gene. In DNA form, the CDR3 reads TGTGCCAGCAGCGTAGCCCAATCCCTCAGGACACTTCAGGCTGAGCAGTTCTTC. This encodes CASSVAQSLRTLQAEQFF.

The chain employs TRBV10-3 and TRBJ1-2; the match to TRBD1 covers 8 bases. This CDR3 is 14 amino acids long. The J segment lost 6 bases and the V segment lost 3 bases, leaving 6 bases of the junction unmatched. Germline values: CDR1 ENHRY, CDR2 SYGVKD. The CDR3 sequence: CAISDNPGGDGYTF. The CDR3 bases are TGTGCCATCAGTGACAACCCAGGGGGCGATGGCTACACCTTC.

This chain connects TRBV6-5 to TRBJ2-4, with a weak D call TRBD2 (6 bases). The germline V gene encodes CDR1 MNHEY and CDR2 SVGAGI. Trimming took off 5 bases at V and 7 bases at J, with 15 bases between the two ends. The CDR3 contains 14 residues. CDR3 residues: CASSPGDRWNIQYF. The CDR3, as DNA: TGTGCCAGCAGTCCGGGAGATAGATGGAACATTCAGTACTTC.

This rearrangement joins TRBV27 to TRBJ1-4; TRBD1 agrees at 10 bases. This CDR3 comprises 14 residues. Germline V gives CDR1 MNHEY, CDR2 SMNVEV (reference sequence). The V segment lost 2 bases and the J segment 8 bases; nucleotides outside the gene matches: 2. Here the CDR3 reads CASSLRDRGEKLFF. The CDR3 DNA follows: TGTGCCAGCAGTTTAAGGGACAGGGGAGAAAAACTGTTTTTT.

The chain links TRBV7-8 to TRBJ1-4, with D possibly TRBD1 on 5 matching bases. V dropped 0 bases and J dropped 3 bases, with 14 bases sitting between them. Germline-derived CDR1 and CDR2 are SGHVS and FQNEAQ. CDR3 length: 17 residues. This CDR3 is CASSLAGGWGPNEKLFF. CDR3 bases: TGTGCCAGCAGCTTAGCGGGTGGATGGGGCCCTAATGAAAAACTGTTTTTT.

The rearrangement links TRBV5-1 to TRBJ1-2; D gene ambiguous. CDR3 length: 15 residues. Germline values: CDR1 SGHRS, CDR2 YFSETQ. V gave up 1 base and J gave up 2 bases, with 12 bases separating them. The CDR3 here is CASSLRQAPNYGYTF. CDR3 DNA sequence: TGCGCCAGCAGCTTGCGGCAGGCACCCAACTATGGCTACACCTTC. Combining the CDR3 with reference TRBV5-1 and TRBJ1-2 gives the whole variable domain KAGVTQTPRYLIKTRGQQVTLSCSPISGHRSVSWYQQTPGQGLQFLFEYFSETQRNKGNFPGRFSGRQFSNSRSEMNVSTLELGDSALYLCASSLRQAPNYGYTFGSGTRLTVV.

This clone was seen only a few times. The chain uses TRBV29-1 and TRBJ1-3; 9 bases fit TRBD1. Germline V CDR1 and CDR2: SQVTM, ANQGSEA. Trimming at V came to 6 bases and at J to 1 base, leaving 4 bases not matched to a gene. This CDR3 is 14 amino acids long. The CDR3 DNA is TGCAGCGTAACCGGGACAGGGTCTGGAAACACCATATATTTT. It codes for CSVTGTGSGNTIYF.

The V gene is TRBV6-4, the J gene TRBJ1-1; D unclear. V lost 2 bases and J lost 4, with 11 bases in between. The CDR3 is 14 residues long. The V gene's germline CDR1 is MRHNA and CDR2 SNTAGT. The CDR3 spells CASSDEGSSTEAFF. In DNA, the CDR3 is TGTGCCAGCAGTGACGAGGGAAGCAGCACTGAAGCTTTCTTT.

The chain employs TRBV5-1 and TRBJ2-7, with D maybe TRBD1 (7 bases). From germline, CDR1 is SGHRS and CDR2 YFSETQ. V was pared by 3 bases and J by 2 bases, with 12 bases between. This CDR3 comprises 14 residues. CDR3 sequence reads: CASSSRDRAYEQYF. As DNA, the CDR3 is TGCGCCAGCAGCTCGCGGGACAGAGCCTACGAGCAGTACTTC.

V and J are TRBV27 and TRBJ2-7; 8 bases are shared with TRBD2. This CDR3 is built from 14 residues. V shed 6 bases, J shed 8 bases, and the junction held 12 bases outside the gene matches. Germline V gene sequence: CDR1 MNHEY, CDR2 SMNVEV (reference sequence). Here the CDR3 DNA reads TGTGCCAGCAGCCCGGGAGGCGGGGGGAGCCAGCAGTACTTC. It translates to CASSPGGGGSQQYF.

This sequence joins TRBV7-2 and TRBJ2-6; the D is unclear. The V end was cut by 3 bases, the J end by 0 bases, with 15 bases between. This CDR3 has 18 residues. Looked up from germline, CDR1 is SGHTA and CDR2 is FQGNSA. CDR3 protein: CASSFWNSFRSGANVLTF. CDR3 in DNA: TGTGCCAGCAGCTTCTGGAATAGCTTCCGCTCTGGGGCCAACGTCCTGACTTTC.

CDR3 sequence (DNA): TGTGCCAGCAGCTCCCTAGAGGGCGGCCAGTACTTC. It is translated as CASSSLEGGQYF. The V call is TRBV5-6, the J call TRBJ2-7; TRBD2 might be the D (5 bases). V lost 3 bases and J 10 bases, leaving 14 bases between the germline ends. Germline CDR1 is SGHDT and CDR2 is YYEEEE. CDR3 length: 12 amino acids.